This TCR beta chain came from a study of blood T cell repertoires in COVID-19. About the research overall: The samples span acute and convalescent COVID-19 from the United States, Italy and Spain.

Generated by immunoSEQ multiplex PCR, the TCRdb table keeps only in-frame clones and is missing some. The profile shows 250,000 or so clones, approximately 88% of them singletons. Between the trimmed V and J ends, which lost 0 bases and 2 bases, there was a span of 11 bases. Germline values: CDR1 SGDLS, CDR2 YYNGEE. The CDR3 length is 15 residues. Input material: peripheral blood. This TCR was sampled from a woman aged 30 to 39 with COVID-19, enrolled during active disease. The chain is built from TRBV9 and TRBJ1-2; D is ambiguous. The CDR3 DNA follows: TGTGCCAGCAGCGTAGGAAGCGGTTTAAACTATGGCTACACCTTC. Residues: CASSVGSGLNYGYTF.